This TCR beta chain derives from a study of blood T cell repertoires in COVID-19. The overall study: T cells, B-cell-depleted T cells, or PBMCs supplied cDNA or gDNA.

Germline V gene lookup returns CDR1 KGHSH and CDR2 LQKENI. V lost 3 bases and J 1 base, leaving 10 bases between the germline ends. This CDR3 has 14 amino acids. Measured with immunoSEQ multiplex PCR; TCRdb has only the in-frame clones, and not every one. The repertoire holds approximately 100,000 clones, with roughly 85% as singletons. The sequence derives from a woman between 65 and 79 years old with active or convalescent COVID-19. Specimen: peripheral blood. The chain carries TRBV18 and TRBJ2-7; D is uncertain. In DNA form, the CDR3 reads TGTGCCAGCTCACCCAAGGAGTTTTCCTACGAGCAGTACTTC. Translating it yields CASSPKEFSYEQYF.